The 19 T cell receptor beta chains in this list originate from one sample, sequenced in a study of T cell repertoires in MIS-A myocarditis. Using immunoSEQ multiplex PCR, the repertoire was profiled, and TCRdb retains in-frame clones only, with some absent. Of around 10,000 clones in the sample, about 89% were seen once. The sample taken for sequencing was thoracic lymph node tissue obtained at autopsy. The receptors here all came from a man aged 18 to 35 with fulminant myocarditis from multisystem inflammatory syndrome in adults (MIS-A) after COVID-19.

DNA of the CDR3: TGTGCCAGCTCACCAATAGCGGGGAAGGAGGATACGCAGTATTTT. It yields the protein CASSPIAGKEDTQYF. This chain joins TRBV18 and TRBJ2-3; TRBD2 aligns across 8 bases. J gave up 6 bases and V 2 bases, and 7 bases lay outside the gene matches. The CDR3 is 15 amino acids. CDR1 KGHSH and CDR2 LQKENI come from the germline V gene. The full variable domain, in which reference TRBV18 and TRBJ2-3 provide the parts outside the CDR3, is NAGVMQNPRHLVRRRGQEARLRCSPMKGHSHVYWYRQLPEEGLKFMVYLQKENIIDESGMPKERFSAEFPKEGPSILRIQQVVRGDSAAYFCASSPIAGKEDTQYFGPGTRLTVL.

This chain connects TRBV12-3 or TRBV12-4 to TRBJ2-3, with TRBD1 matching over 10 bases. The CDR3 spans 10 residues. The J segment lost 13 bases and the V segment lost 6 bases, leaving 1 base of the junction unmatched. The CDR3 DNA reads as TGTGCCAGCAGGGGGACAGGGGAGTATTTT. Its protein is CASRGTGEYF.

The sample holds one count of this clone. This chain joins TRBV27 and TRBJ2-1; no clear D. CDR3 length: 12 amino acids. Trimming pared 3 bases from V and 12 bases from J, leaving 12 bases between. Germline CDR1 and CDR2: MNHEY and SMNVEV (reference sequence). The CDR3, as DNA: TGTGCCAGCAGTTTGGGAAGCCGGGTGCAGTTCTTC. Its translation is CASSLGSRVQFF.

This chain joins TRBV6-2 or TRBV6-3 and TRBJ2-1; no clear D gene. Germline values: CDR1 MNHEY, CDR2 SVGEGT. This CDR3 spans 14 amino acids. The V end lost 2 bases, the J end lost 8 bases, and 13 bases lay between the germline ends. The CDR3 bases are TGTGCCAGCAGTTACGGGCGAGCGTCGGATGAGCAGTTCTTC. As protein: CASSYGRASDEQFF.

This clone was detected once. The chain has TRBV10-3 and TRBJ2-5, with D uncertain. Germline V CDR1 and CDR2: ENHRY, SYGVKD. Deletions cut 1 base from V and 5 bases from J, with 5 bases between. The CDR3 consists of 12 residues. The CDR3 sequence: CAISEFLETQYF. For the CDR3, the DNA is TGTGCCATCAGTGAGTTTCTGGAGACCCAGTACTTC.

The CDR3 spells CASSGGQRPSYEQYF. The CDR3 DNA follows: TGCGCCAGCAGCGGAGGACAGAGACCTTCCTACGAGCAGTACTTC. This rearrangement joins TRBV5-1 to TRBJ2-7, with D possibly TRBD1 on 6 matching bases. The germline V gene encodes CDR1 SGHRS and CDR2 YFSETQ. The germline V and J ends were trimmed by 4 bases and 1 base, with 15 bases remaining between them. The CDR3 sequence is 15 residues long.

Concerning this clone itself: Mismatch with germline at one junction end may stem from a read error. CDR3 nucleotide sequence: TGTGCCACCAACAGACCGGTCGGGGGCGGGGGATACGAGCAGTACTTC. Amino acid sequence: CATNRPVGGGGYEQYF. The chain has TRBV15 and TRBJ2-7; tentatively, D is TRBD2 (7 bases). Per the germline V gene, CDR1 is LNHNV and CDR2 is YYDKDF (reference sequence). This CDR3 has 16 residues.

V usage is TRBV28 and J usage is TRBJ1-1; 10 positions match TRBD1. Germline V lookup: CDR1 MDHEN, CDR2 SYDVKM. The CDR3 is 13 amino acids. Trimming cost V 6 bases and J 8 bases; bases outside gene matches: 6. CDR3 sequence: CASRLGQGLEAFF. The CDR3 DNA reads TGTGCCAGCAGACTGGGACAGGGGCTGGAAGCTTTCTTT.

V usage is TRBV4-3 and J usage is TRBJ1-2; D not resolved. This CDR3 comprises 15 residues. V was clipped by 0 bases and J by 7 bases, with 15 bases between them. Per the germline V gene, CDR1 is LGHNA and CDR2 is YSLEER. The CDR3 here is CASSQEGISVRGYTF. CDR3 in DNA: TGCGCCAGCAGCCAAGAGGGAATATCCGTTCGTGGCTACACCTTC.

The genes are TRBV5-6 and TRBJ2-3; 7 positions match TRBD1. Germline V gene data show CDR1 as SGHDT and CDR2 as YYEEEE. The CDR3 has 15 amino acids. Trimming took 4 bases from V and 1 from J; bases not matched to a gene: 6. CDR3 bases: TGTGCCAGCAGCCCATGGGACAGACGCACAGATACGCAGTATTTT. Protein sequence: CASSPWDRRTDTQYF.

J is TRBJ1-5 and V is TRBV6-5; D remains unclear. The CDR3 extends over 11 amino acids. Between the trimmed V and J ends, which lost 8 bases and 7 bases, there was a span of 9 bases. Germline V lookup: CDR1 MNHEY, CDR2 SVGAGI. As DNA, the CDR3 is TGTGCCAGCGCGGGGTTCCAGCCCCAGCATTTT. Encoded protein: CASAGFQPQHF.

The chain employs TRBV4-1 and TRBJ1-4; 9 bases match TRBD1. Trimming removed 2 bases from V and 8 bases from J; junction bases left unmatched: 9. The CDR3 consists of 16 residues. Germline CDR1 and CDR2: MGHRA and YSYEKL. The CDR3 DNA follows: TGCGCCAGCAGCCAACAGCCAGACAGGGGGAAAGAAAAACTGTTTTTT. Translated: CASSQQPDRGKEKLFF.

The chain joins TRBV19 to TRBJ1-5; D is perhaps TRBD1 (5 bases). V lost 3 bases to trimming and J lost 1 base, with 13 bases between them. The CDR3 is made up of 16 amino acids. Germline V gene lookup returns CDR1 LNHDA and CDR2 SQIVND (reference sequence). The CDR3 DNA follows: TGTGCCAGTAGTATTATAGGGACGGGGAGCAATCAGCCCCAGCATTTT. Residues: CASSIIGTGSNQPQHF.

The gene calls are TRBV3-1 (or the pseudogene TRBV3-2) and TRBJ1-5; tentatively, D is TRBD1 (6 bases). Germline values: CDR1 LGHDT, CDR2 YNNKEL (reference sequence). There are 14 residues in the CDR3. V shed 4 bases and J shed 6 bases, with 13 bases lying between them. The CDR3 is CASSLGSGAQPQHF. The CDR3, as DNA: TGTGCCAGCAGCCTGGGGTCAGGGGCTCAGCCCCAGCATTTT.

J is TRBJ1-1 and V is TRBV4-1; 7 nucleotides agree with TRBD1. Germline CDR1 and CDR2: MGHRA and YSYEKL. V lost 1 base and J lost 7; bases outside the gene matches: 18. This CDR3 spans 18 amino acids. CDR3 protein: CASSQAGTPGTAIIEAFF. CDR3 DNA sequence: TGCGCCAGCAGCCAAGCCGGGACTCCCGGGACAGCGATTATTGAAGCTTTCTTT.

V gene TRBV28 combines with J gene TRBJ1-1; possibly TRBD1 for D (5 bases). This CDR3 has 13 amino acids. V dropped 7 bases and J dropped 0 bases, with 9 bases sitting between them. The germline gives CDR1 MDHEN, CDR2 SYDVKM. The CDR3 sequence: CASTLTVNTEAFF. CDR3 nucleotides: TGTGCCAGCACATTGACAGTGAACACTGAAGCTTTCTTT.

The J gene is TRBJ1-2, the V gene TRBV29-1; perhaps TRBD1 as D (5 bases). The length of the CDR3 is 12 residues. Trimming cost V 6 bases and J 2 bases, with 10 bases left between them. Per the germline V gene, CDR1 is SQVTM and CDR2 is ANQGSEA. The CDR3 nucleotides read TGCAGCGTCGGGGACGGGAACTATGGCTACACCTTC. This encodes CSVGDGNYGYTF.

This chain links TRBV4-2 with TRBJ1-6; 10 nucleotides align to TRBD1. This CDR3 is built from 19 residues. Germline V gives CDR1 LGHNA, CDR2 YNFKEQ. V trimming: 1 base; J trimming: 8 bases; junction bases outside the gene matches: 14. In nucleotides, the CDR3 is TGTGCCAGCAGCCAAGTGGACAGGGGGGTCAAACTTTCTTATTCACCCCTCCACTTT. Protein sequence: CASSQVDRGVKLSYSPLHF.

This chain connects TRBV12-3 or TRBV12-4 to TRBJ1-1, with D unresolved. Trimming took off 4 bases at V and 6 bases at J, with 9 bases between the two ends. The CDR3 is 12 residues long. The CDR3 nucleotides read TGTGCCAGCAGTTCCCGAGGGTCTGAAGCTTTCTTT. It yields the protein CASSSRGSEAFF.